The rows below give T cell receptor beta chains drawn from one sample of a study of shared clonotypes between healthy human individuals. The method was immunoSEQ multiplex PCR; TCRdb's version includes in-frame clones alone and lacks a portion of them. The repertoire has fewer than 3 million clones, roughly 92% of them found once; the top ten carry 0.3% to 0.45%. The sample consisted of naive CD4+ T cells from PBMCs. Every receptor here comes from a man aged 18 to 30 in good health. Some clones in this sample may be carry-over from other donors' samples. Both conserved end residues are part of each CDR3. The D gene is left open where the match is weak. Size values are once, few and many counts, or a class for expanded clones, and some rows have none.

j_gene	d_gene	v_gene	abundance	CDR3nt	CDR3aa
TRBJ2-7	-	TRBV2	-	TGTGCCAGCAGCGAAGGGCACCCAGAGGGCGAGCAGTACTTC	CASSEGHPEGEQYF
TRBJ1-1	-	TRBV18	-	TGTGCCAGCTCACCAGGGCAGGGGTTGAACACTGAAGCTTTCTTT	CASSPGQGLNTEAFF
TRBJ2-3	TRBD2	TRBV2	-	TGTGCCAGCAGACCCCAACTAGCGGGAGGGACAGATACGCAGTATTTT	CASRPQLAGGTDTQYF
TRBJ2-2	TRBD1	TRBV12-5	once	TGTGCTAGTGGTTCGGGACGGACAGGGAACACCGGGGAGCTGTTTTTT	CASGSGRTGNTGELFF
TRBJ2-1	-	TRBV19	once	TGTGCCAGTAGTATGTCTAGCGCTGCAAGGAATGAGCAGTTCTTC	CASSMSSAARNEQFF
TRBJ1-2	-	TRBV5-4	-	TGTGCCAGCAGCTTGGGAGGGATCGCTAACTATGGCTACACCTTC	CASSLGGIANYGYTF
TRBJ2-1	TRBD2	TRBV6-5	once	TGTGCCAGCAGTTCCAGACTAGCGGGAGTGTACAATGAGCAGTTCTTC	CASSSRLAGVYNEQFF
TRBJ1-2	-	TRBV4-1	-	TGCGCCAGCAGCCCCCCGGGAGGGGTCTATGGCTACACCTTC	CASSPPGGVYGYTF
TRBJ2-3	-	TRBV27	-	TGTGCCAGCAGTTTAGCGATCGCCGGGGATACGCAGTATTTT	CASSLAIAGDTQYF
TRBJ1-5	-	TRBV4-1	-	TGCGCCAGCAGCCAGGGGAGAGTCAATCAGCCCCAGCATTTT	CASSQGRVNQPQHF
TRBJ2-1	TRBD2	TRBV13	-	TGTGCCACCACGAGACTAGCGGGAAATCTCACCCAGTTCTTC	CATTRLAGNLTQFF
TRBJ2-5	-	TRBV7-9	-	TGTGCCAGCAGCCCTAGAGCAGGGGTTCAAGAGACCCAGTACTTC	CASSPRAGVQETQYF
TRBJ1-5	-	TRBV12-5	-	TGTGCTAGTGGTTTGCCCTCCTCCTTGAATAGCAATCAGCCCCAGCATTTT	CASGLPSSLNSNQPQHF
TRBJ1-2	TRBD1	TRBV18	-	TGTGCCAGCTCACGGGGACAGGCCTCGAACTATGGCTACACCTTC	CASSRGQASNYGYTF
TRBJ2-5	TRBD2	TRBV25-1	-	TGTGCCAGCAGTATGCGGGAGGGATACCAAGAGACCCAGTACTTC	CASSMREGYQETQYF
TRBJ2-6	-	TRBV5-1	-	TGCGCCAGCAGCTTGATTGGGGCCAACGTCCTGACTTTC	CASSLIGANVLTF
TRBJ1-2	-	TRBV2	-	TGTGCCAGCATAAGGGGCTGGTATGGCTACACCTTC	CASIRGWYGYTF
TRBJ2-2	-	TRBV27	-	TGTGCCAGCAGTAGGCCGGGGCAGTTGACCGGGGAGCTGTTTTTT	CASSRPGQLTGELFF
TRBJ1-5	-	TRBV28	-	TGTGCCAGCAGTTTTTCACGAGGCAATCAGCCCCAGCATTTT	CASSFSRGNQPQHF
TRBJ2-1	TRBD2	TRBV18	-	TGTGCCAGCACCCCTAGCGGTTGGTACAATGAGCAGTTCTTC	CASTPSGWYNEQFF
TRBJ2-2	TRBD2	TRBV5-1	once	TGCGCCAGCTCACCCGGAGGGGCTAGCGGACGCACCGGGGAGCTGTTTTTT	CASSPGGASGRTGELFF
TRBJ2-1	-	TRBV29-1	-	TGCAGCGCCACCCCGCGGAGGGCGTTCTACAATGAGCAGTTCTTC	CSATPRRAFYNEQFF
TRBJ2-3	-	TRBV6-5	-	TGTGCCAGCAGTTATCTCAGGGCGAGAGCAGATACGCAGTATTTT	CASSYLRARADTQYF
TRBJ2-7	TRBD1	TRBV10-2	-	TGCGCCAGCAGTGGAGCCGGGACAGCATCCTACGAGCAGTACTTC	CASSGAGTASYEQYF
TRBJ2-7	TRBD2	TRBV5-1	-	TGCGCCAGCAGCTTGCTGACTAGCGGGGCCTACGAGCAGTACTTC	CASSLLTSGAYEQYF
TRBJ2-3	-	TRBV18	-	TGTGCCAGCTCTCTCGGGTTTAGCACAGATACGCAGTATTTT	CASSLGFSTDTQYF
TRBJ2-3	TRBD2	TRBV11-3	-	TGTGCCAGCAGCACCGGCCCAGCGGGAGTGACAGATACGCAGTATTTT	CASSTGPAGVTDTQYF
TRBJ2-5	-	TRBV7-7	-	TGTGCCAGCAGCTTAGCCGGGGGGCGAGGGGAGACCCAGTACTTC	CASSLAGGRGETQYF
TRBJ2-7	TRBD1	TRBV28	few	TGTGCCAGCAGTCCTCCGGGACAGGGCTACTACGAGCAGTACTTC	CASSPPGQGYYEQYF